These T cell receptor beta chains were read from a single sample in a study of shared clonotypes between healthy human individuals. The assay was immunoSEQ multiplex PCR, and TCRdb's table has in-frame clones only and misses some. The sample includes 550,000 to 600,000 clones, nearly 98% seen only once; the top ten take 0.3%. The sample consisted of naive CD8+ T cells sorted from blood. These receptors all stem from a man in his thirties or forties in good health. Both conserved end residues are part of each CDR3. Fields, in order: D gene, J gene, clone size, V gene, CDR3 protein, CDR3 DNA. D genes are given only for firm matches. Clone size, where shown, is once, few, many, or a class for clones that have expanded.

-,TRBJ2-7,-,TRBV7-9,CASSSRGGGYEQYF,TGTGCCAGCAGCTCGCGTGGAGGGGGATACGAGCAGTACTTC
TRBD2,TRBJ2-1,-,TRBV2,CASSEGPQTAGGLEQFF,TGTGCCAGCAGTGAGGGACCCCAGACCGCGGGGGGCCTTGAGCAGTTCTTC
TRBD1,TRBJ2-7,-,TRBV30,CAWTAGTGSDEQYF,TGTGCCTGGACCGCCGGGACAGGGAGCGACGAGCAGTACTTC
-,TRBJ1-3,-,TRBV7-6,CASSPGQISGNTIYF,TGTGCCAGCAGCCCCGGACAAATCTCTGGAAACACCATATATTTT
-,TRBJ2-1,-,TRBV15,CATLATRYNEQFF,TGTGCCACCCTAGCGACTAGGTACAATGAGCAGTTCTTC
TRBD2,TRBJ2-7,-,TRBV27,CASRVLAGGSEQYF,TGTGCCAGCAGAGTACTAGCGGGAGGTTCCGAGCAGTACTTC
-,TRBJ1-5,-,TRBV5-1,CASSLTPSDILGNQPQHF,TGCGCCAGCAGCTTAACACCCTCCGACATATTGGGCAATCAGCCCCAGCATTTT
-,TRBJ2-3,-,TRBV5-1,CASSPGRGRGISTDTQYF,TGCGCCAGCAGCCCGGGTAGGGGCCGGGGGATTAGCACAGATACGCAGTATTTT
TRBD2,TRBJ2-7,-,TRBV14,CASSHPGTRGYEQYF,TGTGCCAGCAGCCATCCCGGGACTAGGGGCTACGAGCAGTACTTC
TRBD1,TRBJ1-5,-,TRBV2,CASRGDRDSNQPQHF,TGTGCCAGCAGAGGGGACAGAGATAGCAATCAGCCCCAGCATTTT
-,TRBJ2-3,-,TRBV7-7,CASSLGTRYTDTQYF,TGTGCTAGCAGCTTAGGGACACGTTACACAGATACGCAGTATTTT
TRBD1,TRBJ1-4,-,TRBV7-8,CASSLEGGQVNEKLFF,TGTGCCAGCAGCTTAGAAGGCGGACAGGTTAATGAAAAACTGTTTTTT
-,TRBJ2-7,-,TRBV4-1,CASSQVRISYEQYF,TGCGCCAGCAGCCAAGTTCGGATCTCCTACGAGCAGTACTTC
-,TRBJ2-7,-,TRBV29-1,CSVNSIGEYEQYF,TGCAGCGTTAATTCCATCGGGGAGTACGAGCAGTACTTC
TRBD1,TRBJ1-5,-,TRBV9,CASSTGQGSNQPQHF,TGTGCCAGCAGCACAGGACAGGGTAGCAATCAGCCCCAGCATTTT
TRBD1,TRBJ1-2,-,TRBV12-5,CASGKFSGQGTTNYGYTF,TGTGCTAGTGGCAAATTCTCCGGACAGGGGACCACTAACTATGGCTACACCTTC
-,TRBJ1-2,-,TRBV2,CASGRVTLVNYGYTF,TGTGCCAGCGGCCGGGTTACCCTTGTTAACTATGGCTACACCTTC
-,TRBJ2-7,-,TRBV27,CASSLRGIYEQYF,TGTGCCAGCAGTTTAAGAGGGATTTACGAGCAGTACTTC
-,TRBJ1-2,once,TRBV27,CASSDGLNYGYTF,TGTGCCAGCAGCGACGGACTGAACTATGGCTACACCTTC
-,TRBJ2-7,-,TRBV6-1,CASSERGRSYEQYF,TGTGCCAGCAGTGAGCGGGGCCGATCCTACGAGCAGTACTTC
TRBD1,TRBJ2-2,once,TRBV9,CASRLRQGDTGELFF,TGTGCCAGCAGACTAAGGCAGGGGGACACCGGGGAGCTGTTTTTT
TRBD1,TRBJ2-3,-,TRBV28,CASSLYTQGPDTQYF,TGTGCCAGCAGTTTGTACACACAGGGGCCAGATACGCAGTATTTT